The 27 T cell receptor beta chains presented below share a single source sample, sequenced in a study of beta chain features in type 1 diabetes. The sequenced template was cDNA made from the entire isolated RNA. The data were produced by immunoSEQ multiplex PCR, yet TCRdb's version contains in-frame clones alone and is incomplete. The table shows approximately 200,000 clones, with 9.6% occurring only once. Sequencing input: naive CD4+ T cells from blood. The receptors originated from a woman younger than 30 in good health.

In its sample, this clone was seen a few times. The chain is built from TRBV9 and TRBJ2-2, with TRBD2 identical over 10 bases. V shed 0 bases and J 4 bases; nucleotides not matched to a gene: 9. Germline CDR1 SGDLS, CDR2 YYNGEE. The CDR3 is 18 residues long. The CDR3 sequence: CASSVEVSGRYSTGELFF. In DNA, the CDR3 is TGTGCCAGCAGCGTAGAGGTTAGCGGGAGGTACAGCACCGGGGAGCTGTTTTTT.

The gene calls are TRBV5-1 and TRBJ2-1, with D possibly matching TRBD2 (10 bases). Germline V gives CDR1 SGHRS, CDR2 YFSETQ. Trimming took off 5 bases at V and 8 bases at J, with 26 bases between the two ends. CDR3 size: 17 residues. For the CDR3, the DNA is TGCGCCAGCAGTTCGACAGGGGGAAGCGGGAGGGGAGATGAGCAGTTCTTC. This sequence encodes CASSSTGGSGRGDEQFF.

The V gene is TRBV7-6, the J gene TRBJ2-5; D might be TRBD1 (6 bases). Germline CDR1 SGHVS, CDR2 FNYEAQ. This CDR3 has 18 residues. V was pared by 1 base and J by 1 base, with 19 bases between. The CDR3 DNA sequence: TGTGCCAGCAGCTTAGGTCCCCTCGTCGGACAGATCCAAGAGACCCAGTACTTC. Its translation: CASSLGPLVGQIQETQYF. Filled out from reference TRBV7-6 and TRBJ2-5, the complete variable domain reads GAGVSQSPRYKVTKRGQDVALRCDPISGHVSLYWYRQALGQGPEFLTYFNYEAQQDKSGLPNDRFSAERPEGSISTLTIQRTEQRDSAMYRCASSLGPLVGQIQETQYFGPGTRLLVL.

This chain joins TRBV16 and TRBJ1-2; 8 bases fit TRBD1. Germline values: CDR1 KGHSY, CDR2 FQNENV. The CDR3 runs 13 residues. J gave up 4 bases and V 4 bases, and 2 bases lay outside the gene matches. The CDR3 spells CASSPDRGYGYTF. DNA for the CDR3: TGTGCCAGCAGCCCTGACAGGGGCTATGGCTACACCTTC.

In DNA form, the CDR3 reads TGTGCCAGCAGCCCCCGCCCGGGACTAGCGGGGGGGCTTTCCTACAATGAGCAGTTCTTC. Protein product: CASSPRPGLAGGLSYNEQFF. The chain combines TRBV9 with TRBJ2-1, with 16 bases matching TRBD2. This CDR3 has 20 amino acids. V lost 4 bases to trimming and J lost 1 base; unmatched junction nucleotides: 11. Germline V CDR1 and CDR2: SGDLS, YYNGEE. The full variable domain, its missing parts supplied by reference TRBV9 and TRBJ2-1, is DSGVTQTPKHLITATGQRVTLRCSPRSGDLSVYWYQQSLDQGLQFLIQYYNGEERAKGNILERFSAQQFPDLHSELNLSSLELGDSALYFCASSPRPGLAGGLSYNEQFFGPGTRLTVL.

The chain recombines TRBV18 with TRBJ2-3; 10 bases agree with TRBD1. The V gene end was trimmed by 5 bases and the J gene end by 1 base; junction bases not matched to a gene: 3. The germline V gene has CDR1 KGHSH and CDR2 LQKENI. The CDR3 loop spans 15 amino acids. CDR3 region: CASSTGTGGTDTQYF. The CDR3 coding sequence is TGTGCCAGCTCAACCGGGACAGGGGGCACAGATACGCAGTATTTT.

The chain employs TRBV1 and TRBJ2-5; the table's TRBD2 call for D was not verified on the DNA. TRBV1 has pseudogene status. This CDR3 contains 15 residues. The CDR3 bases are TGCACCAGCAGCCAAGACACTAGCGGGAGACAGACCCAGTACTTC. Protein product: CTSSQDTSGRQTQYF.

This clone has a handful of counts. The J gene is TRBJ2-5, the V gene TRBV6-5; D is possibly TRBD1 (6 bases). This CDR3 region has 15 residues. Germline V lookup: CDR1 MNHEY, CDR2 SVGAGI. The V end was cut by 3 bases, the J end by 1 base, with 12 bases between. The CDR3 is CASSYSQGFQETQYF. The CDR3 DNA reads TGTGCCAGCAGTTATTCACAGGGTTTCCAAGAGACCCAGTACTTC.

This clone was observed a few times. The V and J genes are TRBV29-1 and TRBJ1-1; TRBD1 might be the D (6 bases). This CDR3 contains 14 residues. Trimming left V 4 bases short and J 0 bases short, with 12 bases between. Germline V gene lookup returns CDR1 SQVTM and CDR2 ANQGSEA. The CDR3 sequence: CSVAVGAMNTEAFF. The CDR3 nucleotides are TGCAGCGTTGCAGTGGGGGCTATGAACACTGAAGCTTTCTTT.

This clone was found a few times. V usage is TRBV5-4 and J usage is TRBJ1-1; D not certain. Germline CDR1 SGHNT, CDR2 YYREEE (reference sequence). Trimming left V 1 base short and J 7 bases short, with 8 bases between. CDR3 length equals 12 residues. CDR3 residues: CASSLMSGEAFF. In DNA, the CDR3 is TGTGCCAGCAGCTTGATGAGCGGTGAAGCTTTCTTT.

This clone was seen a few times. CDR3 sequence: CASSFPGVAPSSPLHF. The CDR3 bases are TGTGCCAGCAGTTTCCCCGGGGTCGCCCCGAGTTCACCCCTCCACTTT. The chain links TRBV28 to TRBJ1-6; the D is unclear. Deletions cut 3 bases from V and 9 bases from J, with 18 bases between. Germline V CDR1 and CDR2: MDHEN, SYDVKM. The CDR3 runs to 16 residues.

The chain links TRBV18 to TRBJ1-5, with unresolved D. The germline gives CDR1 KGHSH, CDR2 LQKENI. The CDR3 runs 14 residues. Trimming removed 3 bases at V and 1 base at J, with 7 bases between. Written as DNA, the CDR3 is TGTGCCAGCTCACCCGACACCAGCAATCAGCCCCAGCATTTT. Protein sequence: CASSPDTSNQPQHF.

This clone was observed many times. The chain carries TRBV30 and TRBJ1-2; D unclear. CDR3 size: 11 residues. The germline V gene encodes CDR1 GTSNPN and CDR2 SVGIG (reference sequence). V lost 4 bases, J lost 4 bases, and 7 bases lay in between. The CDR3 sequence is CAWIGSYGYTF. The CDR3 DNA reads TGTGCCTGGATTGGCAGCTATGGCTACACCTTC.

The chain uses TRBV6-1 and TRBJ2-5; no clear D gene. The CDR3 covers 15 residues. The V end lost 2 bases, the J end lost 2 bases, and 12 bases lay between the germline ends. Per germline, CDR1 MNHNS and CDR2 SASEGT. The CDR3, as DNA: TGTGCCAGCAGTGAATTCGGCGGCAGACAAGAGACCCAGTACTTC. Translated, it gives CASSEFGGRQETQYF.

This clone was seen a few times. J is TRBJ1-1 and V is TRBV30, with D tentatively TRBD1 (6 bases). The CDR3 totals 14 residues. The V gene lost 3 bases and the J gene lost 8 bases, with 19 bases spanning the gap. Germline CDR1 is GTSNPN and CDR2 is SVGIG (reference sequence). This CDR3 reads CAWSSGGGPDEAFF. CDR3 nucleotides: TGTGCCTGGAGCTCGGGGGGGGGCCCAGACGAAGCTTTCTTT.

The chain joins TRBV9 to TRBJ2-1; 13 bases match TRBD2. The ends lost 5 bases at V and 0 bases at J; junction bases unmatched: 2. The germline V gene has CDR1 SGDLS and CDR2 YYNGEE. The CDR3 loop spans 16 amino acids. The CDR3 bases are TGTGCCAGCAGTCGGACTAGCGGGAGCTCCTACAATGAGCAGTTCTTC. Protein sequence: CASSRTSGSSYNEQFF.

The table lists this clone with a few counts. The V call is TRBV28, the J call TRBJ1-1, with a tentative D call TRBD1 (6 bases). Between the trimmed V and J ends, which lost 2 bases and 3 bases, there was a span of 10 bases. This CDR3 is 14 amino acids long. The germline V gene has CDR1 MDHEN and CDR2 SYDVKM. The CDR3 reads CASSLVSGDTEAFF. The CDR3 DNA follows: TGTGCCAGCAGTTTAGTCTCAGGGGACACTGAAGCTTTCTTT.

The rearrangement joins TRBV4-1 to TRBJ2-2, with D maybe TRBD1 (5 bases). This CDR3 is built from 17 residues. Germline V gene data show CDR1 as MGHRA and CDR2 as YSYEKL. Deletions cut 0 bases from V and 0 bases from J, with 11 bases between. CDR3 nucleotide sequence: TGCGCCAGCAGCCAAGATCGCCAGGGCGCGAACACCGGGGAGCTGTTTTTT. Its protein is CASSQDRQGANTGELFF.

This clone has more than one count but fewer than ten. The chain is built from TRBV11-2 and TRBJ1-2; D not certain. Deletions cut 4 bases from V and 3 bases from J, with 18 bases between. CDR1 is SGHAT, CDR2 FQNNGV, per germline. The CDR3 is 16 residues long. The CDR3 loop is CASSYFVGPTDYGYTF. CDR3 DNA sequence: TGTGCCAGCAGCTATTTCGTTGGCCCCACCGACTATGGCTACACCTTC.

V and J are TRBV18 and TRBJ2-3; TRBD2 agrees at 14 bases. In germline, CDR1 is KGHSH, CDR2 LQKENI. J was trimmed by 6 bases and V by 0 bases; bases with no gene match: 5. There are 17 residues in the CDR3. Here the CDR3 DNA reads TGTGCCAGCTCACCACCGGGGACTAGCGGGAGTGCGGATACGCAGTATTTT. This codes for CASSPPGTSGSADTQYF.

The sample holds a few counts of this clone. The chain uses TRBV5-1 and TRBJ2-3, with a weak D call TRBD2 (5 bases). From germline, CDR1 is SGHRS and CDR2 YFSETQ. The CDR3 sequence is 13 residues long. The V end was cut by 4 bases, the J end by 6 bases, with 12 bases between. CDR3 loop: CASSLDLADTQYF. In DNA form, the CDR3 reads TGCGCCAGCAGCCTGGATTTAGCGGATACGCAGTATTTT.

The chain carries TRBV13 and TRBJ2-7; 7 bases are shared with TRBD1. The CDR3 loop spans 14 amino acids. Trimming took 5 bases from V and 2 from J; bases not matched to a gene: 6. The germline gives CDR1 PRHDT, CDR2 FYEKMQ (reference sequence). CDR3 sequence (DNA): TGTGCCAGCAGCCTCGGACAGGCAACCTACGAGCAGTACTTC. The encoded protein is CASSLGQATYEQYF.

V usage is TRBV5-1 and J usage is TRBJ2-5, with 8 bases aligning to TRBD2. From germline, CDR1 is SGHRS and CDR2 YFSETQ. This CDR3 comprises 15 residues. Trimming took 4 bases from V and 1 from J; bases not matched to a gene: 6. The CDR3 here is CASSPGGVSQETQYF. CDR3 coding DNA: TGCGCCAGCAGCCCGGGGGGGGTAAGCCAAGAGACCCAGTACTTC.

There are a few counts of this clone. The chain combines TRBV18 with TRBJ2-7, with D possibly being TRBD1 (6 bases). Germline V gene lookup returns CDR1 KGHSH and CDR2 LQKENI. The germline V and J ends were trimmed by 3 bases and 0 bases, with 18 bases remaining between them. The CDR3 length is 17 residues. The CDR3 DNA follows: TGTGCCAGCTCACCCCGGGACATAGATTTTAGCTCCTACGAGCAGTACTTC. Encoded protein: CASSPRDIDFSSYEQYF.

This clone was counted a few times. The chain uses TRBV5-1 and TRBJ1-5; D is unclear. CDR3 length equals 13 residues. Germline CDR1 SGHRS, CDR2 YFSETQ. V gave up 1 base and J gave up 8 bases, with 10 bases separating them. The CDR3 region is CASSLTGREPQHF. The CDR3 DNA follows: TGCGCCAGCAGCTTGACCGGGAGGGAGCCCCAGCATTTT.

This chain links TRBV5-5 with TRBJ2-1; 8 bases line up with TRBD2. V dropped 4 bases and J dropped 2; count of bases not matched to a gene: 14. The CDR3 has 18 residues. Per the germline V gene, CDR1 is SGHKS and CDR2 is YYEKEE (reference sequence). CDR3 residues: CASSPAPGGQGTYNEQFF. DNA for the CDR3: TGTGCCAGCAGCCCCGCACCGGGGGGGCAGGGAACCTACAATGAGCAGTTCTTC.

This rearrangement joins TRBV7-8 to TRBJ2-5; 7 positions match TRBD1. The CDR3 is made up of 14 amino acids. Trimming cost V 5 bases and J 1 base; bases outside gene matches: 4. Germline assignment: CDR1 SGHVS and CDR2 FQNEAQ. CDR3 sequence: CASSIHRGQETQYF. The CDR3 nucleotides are TGTGCCAGCAGCATACACAGGGGCCAAGAGACCCAGTACTTC.